The 21 T cell receptor beta chains in this list originate from one sample, sequenced in a study of cytomegalovirus exposure and HLA in healthy donors. It was with 60 Vbeta and 13 Jbeta primers that the PCR ran. Using immunoSEQ multiplex PCR, the repertoire was profiled, and TCRdb retains in-frame clones only, with some absent. The sample contains 200,000 to 250,000 clones, 85% to 90% of which appear only once. Sequencing was done on a sample of PBMCs. Receptors were obtained from a woman between 18 and 30 years old in good health and CMV-seronegative.

This clone is a singleton in its sample. V is TRBV7-8 and J is TRBJ1-1; D is perhaps TRBD1 (5 bases). This CDR3 has 18 amino acids. Germline V gives CDR1 SGHVS, CDR2 FQNEAQ. Trimming stripped 6 bases from V and 0 bases from J, with 23 bases between. Here the CDR3 reads CASSLSGAGRAMNTEAFF. CDR3 coding DNA: TGTGCCAGCAGTCTTAGCGGGGCAGGACGCGCGATGAACACTGAAGCTTTCTTT. Variable domain in full (rest from reference TRBV7-8 and TRBJ1-1): GAGVSQSPRYKVAKRGQDVALRCDPISGHVSLFWYQQALGQGPEFLTYFQNEAQLDKSGLPSDRFFAERPEGSVSTLKIQRTQQEDSAVYLCASSLSGAGRAMNTEAFFGQGTRLTVV.

The gene calls are TRBV18 and TRBJ2-1, with 12 bases matching TRBD2. The CDR3 runs to 15 residues. Trimming at V came to 4 bases and at J to 5 bases, leaving 3 bases not matched to a gene. CDR1 is KGHSH, CDR2 LQKENI, per germline. The CDR3 sequence: CASSRTSGTHNEQFF. In DNA, the CDR3 is TGTGCCAGCTCACGGACTAGCGGGACCCACAATGAGCAGTTCTTC.

The chain has TRBV2 and TRBJ1-6; the match to TRBD1 covers 7 bases. In germline, CDR1 is SNHLY, CDR2 FYNNEI. This CDR3 comprises 15 residues. The V segment lost 10 bases and the J segment 6 bases; nucleotides outside the gene matches: 12. Written as DNA, the CDR3 is TGTGCCACAGTGTCCCAGACAGGGAGTAATTCACCCCTCCACTTT. It is translated as CATVSQTGSNSPLHF.

A few counts support this clone. The chain combines TRBV10-1 with TRBJ2-3; 12 bases are a match to TRBD2. CDR3 length: 15 residues. Germline V gene data show CDR1 as WNHNN and CDR2 as SYGVQD (reference sequence). V lost 4 bases, J lost 4 bases, and 3 bases stayed unmatched. For the CDR3, the DNA is TGCGCCAGCAGTGTTCTAGCGGGGGGGGCAGATACGCAGTATTTT. Residues: CASSVLAGGADTQYF.

This clone was observed a few times. The V and J genes are TRBV5-1 and TRBJ2-7; 8 bases fit TRBD1. Germline CDR1 is SGHRS and CDR2 is YFSETQ. The CDR3 has 15 residues. With V trimmed by 6 bases and J by 1 base, 9 bases remained unmatched. CDR3 region: CASTSGQGGSYEQYF. The CDR3 coding sequence is TGCGCCAGCACTTCTGGACAGGGCGGGTCCTACGAGCAGTACTTC.

This clone was observed a handful of times. V is TRBV5-1 and J is TRBJ2-5; 9 bases are shared with TRBD2. The CDR3 totals 15 residues. J was trimmed by 3 bases and V by 0 bases; bases with no gene match: 3. The germline V gene has CDR1 SGHRS and CDR2 YFSETQ. DNA for the CDR3: TGCGCCAGCAGCTTGGGATCTAGCGGGGAAGAGACCCAGTACTTC. Translated, it gives CASSLGSSGEETQYF.

The chain joins TRBV5-4 to TRBJ2-5; 10 nucleotides line up with TRBD1. V lost 2 bases and J lost 3; bases outside the gene matches: 7. The CDR3 runs to 16 residues. The germline gives CDR1 SGHNT, CDR2 YYREEE (reference sequence). The CDR3 DNA is TGTGCCAGCAGCTTTACCCCCGGGACAGGGGAAGAGACCCAGTACTTC. Protein product: CASSFTPGTGEETQYF.

The V and J genes are TRBV30 and TRBJ2-7, with D uncertain. CDR3 length: 11 residues. V lost 0 bases to trimming and J lost 12 bases, with 12 bases between them. Germline V gene sequence: CDR1 GTSNPN, CDR2 SVGIG (reference sequence). CDR3 nucleotide sequence: TGTGCCTGGAGTGTACAGTCCCGGCCGTACTTC. Translation: CAWSVQSRPYF.

The chain carries TRBV7-9 and TRBJ2-6, with D unresolved. V lost 7 bases to trimming and J lost 0 bases, with 16 bases between them. From germline, CDR1 is SEHNR and CDR2 FQNEAQ (reference sequence). This CDR3 region has 17 residues. The CDR3 loop reads CASKKAGGSSGANVLTF. DNA for the CDR3: TGTGCCAGCAAAAAGGCAGGTGGGTCCTCTGGGGCCAACGTCCTGACTTTC.

The chain is built from TRBV7-9 and TRBJ2-7; no definite D call. The V end lost 1 base, the J end lost 3 bases, and 4 bases lay between the germline ends. CDR3 length: 12 residues. The germline V gene encodes CDR1 SEHNR and CDR2 FQNEAQ (reference sequence). CDR3 protein: CASSLVFYEQYF. CDR3 nucleotides: TGTGCCAGCAGCTTAGTCTTCTACGAGCAGTACTTC.

This chain uses TRBV4-3 with TRBJ2-1, with D perhaps TRBD2 (5 bases). This CDR3 is built from 13 residues. CDR1 and CDR2 (germline): LGHNA, YSLEER. V was cut by 0 bases and J by 12 bases, with 12 bases left in between. CDR3 region: CASSQEAASRQFF. The CDR3 DNA reads TGCGCCAGCAGCCAAGAAGCGGCTAGCAGGCAGTTCTTC.

The V call is TRBV19, the J call TRBJ2-7; D possibly corresponds to TRBD1 (6 bases). Germline V gene sequence: CDR1 LNHDA, CDR2 SQIVND (reference sequence). The CDR3 covers 13 residues. The V gene lost 4 bases and the J gene lost 4 bases, with 11 bases spanning the gap. CDR3 residues: CASSNRVEYEQYF. CDR3 DNA sequence: TGTGCCAGTAGTAACAGGGTGGAATACGAGCAGTACTTC.

This chain links TRBV19 with TRBJ2-1; the match to TRBD1 covers 8 bases. Germline CDR1 reads LNHDA; CDR2 reads SQIVND (reference sequence). Trimming removed 8 bases from V and 3 bases from J; junction bases left unmatched: 6. The CDR3 has 14 amino acids. In nucleotides, the CDR3 is TGTGCCAGTGAGGACAGGGTTTTCTACAATGAGCAGTTCTTC. As protein: CASEDRVFYNEQFF.

CDR3 region: CASSSLGLWYGYTF. CDR3 bases: TGTGCCAGCAGCTCCCTGGGGCTTTGGTATGGCTACACCTTC. The rearrangement joins TRBV27 to TRBJ1-2; tentatively, D is TRBD1 (5 bases). The CDR3 runs to 14 residues. Trimming took 6 bases from V and 5 from J, leaving 16 bases between them. Per the germline V gene, CDR1 is MNHEY and CDR2 is SMNVEV (reference sequence).

This chain uses TRBV7-9 with TRBJ2-1; tentatively, D is TRBD1 (6 bases). V was cut by 5 bases and J by 6 bases, with 11 bases left in between. The length of the CDR3 is 13 residues. Germline CDR1 is SEHNR and CDR2 is FQNEAQ (reference sequence). The chain's CDR3 is CASSPGQINEQFF. The CDR3 DNA reads TGTGCCAGCAGCCCCGGACAGATCAATGAGCAGTTCTTC.

The rearrangement uses TRBV11-3 and TRBJ2-7; a weak D match, TRBD2 (5 bases). Germline V gene data show CDR1 as SGHNT and CDR2 as YENEEA. The CDR3 contains 13 residues. Trimming cost V 4 bases and J 6 bases, with 13 bases left between them. CDR3 sequence (DNA): TGTGCCAGCAGCTCCCTGACGGGAAGCGAGCAGTACTTC. Translated, it gives CASSSLTGSEQYF.

The V call is TRBV23-1, the J call TRBJ2-2, with 8 bases that match TRBD1. TRBV23-1 is designated an ORF whose function remains uncertain. The CDR3 length is 18 residues. V shed 2 bases, J shed 5 bases, and the junction held 13 bases outside the gene matches. DNA for the CDR3: TGCGCCAGCAGTCAAGGCTGGCAGGACAGGGAGGATACCGGGGAGCTGTTTTTT. Its protein product is CASSQGWQDREDTGELFF.

The chain combines TRBV19 with TRBJ1-5, with D perhaps TRBD1 (5 bases). The CDR3 is 18 residues long. Germline CDR1 is LNHDA and CDR2 is SQIVND (reference sequence). The V end was cut by 4 bases, the J end by 0 bases, with 19 bases between. The CDR3 region is CASSKNPPRANSNQPQHF. CDR3 sequence (DNA): TGTGCCAGTAGTAAGAATCCCCCCAGGGCGAATAGCAATCAGCCCCAGCATTTT. The variable domain in full, completed from reference TRBV19 and TRBJ1-5, reads DGGITQSPKYLFRKEGQNVTLSCEQNLNHDAMYWYRQDPGQGLRLIYYSQIVNDFQKGDIAEGYSVSREKKESFPLTVTSAQKNPTAFYLCASSKNPPRANSNQPQHFGDGTRLSIL.

The chain combines TRBV5-6 with TRBJ2-5; 13 bases are shared with TRBD2. Germline trimming cut 4 bases from V and 7 bases from J; bases unmatched to any gene: 13. The CDR3 length is 17 residues. Germline values: CDR1 SGHDT, CDR2 YYEEEE. The CDR3 loop is CASSVDLLAGGPGTQYF. For the CDR3, the DNA is TGTGCCAGCAGCGTCGACTTACTAGCGGGGGGGCCCGGGACCCAGTACTTC.

This clone has only one observation. The chain couples TRBV7-3 to TRBJ2-7; D is possibly TRBD2 (5 bases). Germline V gives CDR1 SGHTA, CDR2 FQGTGA. This CDR3 region has 15 residues. V was trimmed by 5 bases and J by 0 bases, leaving 14 bases between them. CDR3 sequence reads: CASSRGGGSSYEQYF. The DNA of the CDR3 is TGTGCCAGCAGCAGAGGAGGAGGTAGCTCCTACGAGCAGTACTTC.

The V call is TRBV2, the J call TRBJ2-5; D gene ambiguous. The V and J ends lost 3 bases and 5 bases respectively, with 13 bases between them. The CDR3 is 14 residues long. Germline CDR1 reads SNHLY; CDR2 reads FYNNEI. The CDR3, as DNA: TGTGCCAGCAGTGAGGAGATGCCTTGGGAGACCCAGTACTTC. Its translation is CASSEEMPWETQYF.